Included here is one T cell receptor beta chain sequence, with context. The source of the sample is a study of CD8 T cells in Susac syndrome. Germline-derived CDR1 and CDR2 are SGHRS and YFSETQ. CDR3 length: 16 amino acids. Trimming took 4 bases from V and 5 from J; bases not matched to a gene: 10. High-throughput TCR beta sequencing covered peripheral CD8+ and CD4+ T cells. Patients with stable or active relapsing-remitting disease, all of them treatment-naive, made up the multiple sclerosis controls. FACS enriched CD8+ TEMRA cells, while bulk CD8+ and CD4+ were negatively isolated. Random-hexamer reverse transcription was applied to roughly 0.45 to 1 ug RNA. Amplification of the TCR beta CDR3 was carried out by immunoSEQ multiplex PCR, which spanned a total of 54 Vbeta and 13 Jbeta segments. Each CDR3 protein is one row after TCRdb ran MiXCR on the immunoSEQ multiplex PCR reads. The sample has around 230,000 distinct CDR3 sequences, about 96% seen once.

Sequences were obtained from CD4+ T cells from PBMCs. This sequence originates from a human donor with multiple sclerosis. The rearrangement uses TRBV5-1 and TRBJ2-3, with TRBD1 identical over 10 bases. The CDR3 DNA reads TGCGCCAGCAGCCCGGGACAGGGGCCGACCGTAGATACGCAGTATTTT. This codes for CASSPGQGPTVDTQYF.